One and the same sample provided the 5 T cell receptor beta chains below, sequenced in a study of tumor-infiltrating lymphocytes in primary liver carcinoma. Researchers generated TCR beta cDNA from approximately 520 ng of total RNA, relying on a constant-region primer. Nested multiplex PCR, run for three rounds with slightly modified ARM-PCR, yielded TCR beta libraries. A C-beta reverse primer was combined with TRBV1-TRBV30 forward primers in the first two PCR rounds, and each round had approximately 10 cycles. TCRdb recomputed calls from the multiplex PCR reads with MiXCR, one row per CDR3 protein. This sample has 90,000 to 100,000 distinct CDR3 sequences; over 55% occur once, and the top ten carry approximately 10%. RNA and DNA were co-extracted from around 20-30 mg of unsorted bulk tissue. The sample was liver tumor tissue from sampling region 5. This sample's subset: tumor region T5, tumor centre. All receptors derive from an older woman with primary liver carcinoma and hepatitis B virus infection.

V gene TRBV7-8 combines with J gene TRBJ2-1; D is unclear. CDR3 size: 12 residues. Germline V lookup: CDR1 SGHVS, CDR2 FQNEAQ. V dropped 5 bases and J dropped 9 bases, with 11 bases sitting between them. This chain's CDR3 is CASSPFELEQFF. DNA of the CDR3: TGTGCCAGCAGCCCTTTTGAGCTTGAGCAGTTCTTC.

Concerning this clonotype: A clone one base away is much larger, so this may be a read error. V gene TRBV6-1 combines with J gene TRBJ1-5; the D is unclear. Germline CDR1 is MNHNS and CDR2 is SASEGT. This CDR3 has 14 residues. CDR3 region: CASSSTLANQLQHF. CDR3 DNA sequence: TGTGCCAGCAGTTCGACCTTAGCCAATCAGCTCCAGCATTTT.

Worth noting for this clonotype: Possible read error: a much larger clone is one base away. This chain uses TRBV5-4 with TRBJ2-1, with TRBD2 matching 11 bases. The CDR3 is made up of 15 amino acids. Germline V lookup: CDR1 SGHNT, CDR2 YYREEE (reference sequence). The CDR3: CTSSSGTSGYNEQFF. CDR3 nucleotide sequence: TGTACCAGCAGCTCCGGGACTAGCGGATACAATGAGCAGTTCTTC.

This clonotype has only one observation. A read error is possible here, since a much larger clone lies one base away. The rearrangement joins TRBV2 to TRBJ2-3, with D possibly being TRBD2 (5 bases). Between the trimmed V and J ends, which lost 7 bases and 7 bases, there was a span of 18 bases. The CDR3 has 14 residues. From germline, CDR1 is SNHLY and CDR2 FYNNEI. CDR3 sequence (DNA): TGTGCCAGCATGAGGGATGGGAGCGAGAATACGCAGTATTTT. It encodes CASMRDGSENTQYF. Filled out from reference TRBV2 and TRBJ2-3, the complete variable domain reads EPEVTQTPSHQVTQMGQEVILRCVPISNHLYFYWYRQILGQKVEFLVSFYNNEISEKSEIFDDQFSVERPDGSNFTLKIRSTKLEDSAMYFCASMRDGSENTQYFGPGTRLTVL.

This rearrangement joins TRBV28 to TRBJ1-6; 7 nucleotides match TRBD1. The germline gives CDR1 MDHEN, CDR2 SYDVKM. CDR3 length: 16 amino acids. After removal of 7 bases from V and 9 bases from J, the junction contained 15 bases not matched to a gene. In nucleotides, the CDR3 is TGTGCCAGCAACTCTCGCCGCCAGGGGGTTAGTTCACCCCTCCACTTT. Translated: CASNSRRQGVSSPLHF.